The 12 T cell receptor beta chains given below trace back to one sample, sequenced in a study of blood T cell repertoires in COVID-19. TCRdb's copy holds only in-frame clones and misses some; the assay was immunoSEQ multiplex PCR. In the table there are about 170,000 clones, about 88% of which are singletons. What was sequenced was PBMCs or T cells enriched from blood (not recorded which). These receptors all stem from a woman between 18 and 29 years old who had recovered from COVID-19.

The chain links TRBV27 to TRBJ1-2, with D possibly matching TRBD1 (5 bases). The CDR3 has 14 amino acids. V lost 3 bases and J 2 bases, leaving 10 bases between the germline ends. The germline V gene encodes CDR1 MNHEY and CDR2 SMNVEV (reference sequence). CDR3 region: CASSFGAPNYGYTF. The CDR3 coding sequence is TGTGCCAGCAGTTTTGGGGCACCAAACTATGGCTACACCTTC.

The gene calls are TRBV7-9 and TRBJ1-1; maybe TRBD1 (5 bases). This CDR3 has 14 amino acids. The V and J ends lost 5 bases and 3 bases respectively, with 13 bases between them. Germline V CDR1 and CDR2: SEHNR, FQNEAQ (reference sequence). CDR3 loop: CASSQGRRDTEAFF. In nucleotides, the CDR3 is TGTGCCAGCAGCCAGGGACGGAGGGACACTGAAGCTTTCTTT.

The chain carries TRBV10-1 and TRBJ2-4; D perhaps matches TRBD2 (5 bases). The CDR3 covers 16 residues. Germline lookup yields CDR1 WNHNN and CDR2 SYGVQD (reference sequence). V was pared by 2 bases and J by 7 bases, with 18 bases between. As DNA, the CDR3 is TGCGCCAGCAGTGAGACCGGGAACGAAAACCCGAACATTCAGTACTTC. Amino acid sequence: CASSETGNENPNIQYF.

The chain employs TRBV11-1 and TRBJ1-1; no clear D gene. Trimming pared 1 base from V and 2 bases from J, leaving 8 bases between. The CDR3 consists of 14 residues. Germline loops: CDR1 SGHAT, CDR2 FQDESV (reference sequence). The CDR3 is CASSLVGGNTEAFF. The CDR3 DNA reads as TGTGCCAGCAGCTTAGTAGGAGGTAACACTGAAGCTTTCTTT.

This chain joins TRBV5-1 and TRBJ2-7; TRBD2 aligns across 7 bases. V was clipped by 0 bases and J by 3 bases; unmatched bases: 3. In germline, CDR1 is SGHRS, CDR2 YFSETQ. The CDR3 runs 14 residues. CDR3 residues: CASSLASGVYEQYF. CDR3 nucleotides: TGCGCCAGCAGCTTGGCTAGCGGAGTCTACGAGCAGTACTTC.

The chain is built from TRBV4-1 and TRBJ2-2; D is unclear. Germline CDR1 and CDR2: MGHRA and YSYEKL. Trimming took off 1 base at V and 0 bases at J, with 9 bases between the two ends. This CDR3 contains 16 residues. The CDR3 region is CASSQAPEANTGELFF. In DNA form, the CDR3 reads TGCGCCAGCAGCCAAGCCCCAGAGGCGAACACCGGGGAGCTGTTTTTT.

This clone has more than one count but fewer than ten. This rearrangement joins TRBV6-5 to TRBJ2-2; 15 bases line up with TRBD2. This CDR3 contains 15 residues. The ends lost 6 bases at V and 6 bases at J; junction bases unmatched: 2. CDR1 MNHEY and CDR2 SVGAGI come from the germline V gene. DNA for the CDR3: TGTGCCAGCAGAGGGACTAGCGGGGGGCCCGGGGAGCTGTTTTTT. It is translated as CASRGTSGGPGELFF.

CDR3 DNA sequence: TGTGCCAGCAGCCTAGGGGACAGCCGCTACAATGAGCAGTTCTTC. It is translated as CASSLGDSRYNEQFF. This rearrangement joins TRBV7-2 to TRBJ2-1; 7 bases are a match to TRBD1. The CDR3 runs 15 residues. With V trimmed by 5 bases and J by 3 bases, 7 bases remained unmatched. CDR1 and CDR2 (germline): SGHTA, FQGNSA.

The chain is built from TRBV27 and TRBJ2-5, with a possible D match to TRBD2 (7 bases). The CDR3 runs 14 residues. Per germline, CDR1 MNHEY and CDR2 SMNVEV (reference sequence). V lost 2 bases, J lost 3 bases, and 10 bases lay in between. CDR3 in amino acids: CASSLGGAEETQYF. The CDR3 DNA follows: TGTGCCAGCAGTTTAGGGGGGGCTGAAGAGACCCAGTACTTC.

The chain is built from TRBV30 and TRBJ2-1; D may be TRBD2 (5 bases). The CDR3 consists of 14 residues. Germline V gives CDR1 GTSNPN, CDR2 SVGIG (reference sequence). Trimming left V 4 bases short and J 0 bases short, with 10 bases between. CDR3 nucleotide sequence: TGTGCCTGGAAAAATGAGGGCTCCTACAATGAGCAGTTCTTC. It codes for CAWKNEGSYNEQFF.

The J gene is TRBJ1-5, the V gene TRBV6-5; D call uncertain. CDR3 length: 13 amino acids. V was cut by 4 bases and J by 6 bases, with 10 bases left in between. Germline CDR1 reads MNHEY; CDR2 reads SVGAGI. As DNA, the CDR3 is TGTGCCAGCAGTTTTCGAGGGAGTCAGCCCCAGCATTTT. It codes for CASSFRGSQPQHF.

The chain uses TRBV4-1 and TRBJ2-7; 13 nucleotides match TRBD2. CDR3 length equals 17 residues. Unmatched junction bases numbered 7, after V lost 2 bases and J lost 3 bases. Germline CDR1 reads MGHRA; CDR2 reads YSYEKL. The CDR3 loop reads CASSQHTGTSGVYEQYF. The CDR3, as DNA: TGCGCCAGCAGCCAACATACCGGGACTAGCGGGGTCTACGAGCAGTACTTC.